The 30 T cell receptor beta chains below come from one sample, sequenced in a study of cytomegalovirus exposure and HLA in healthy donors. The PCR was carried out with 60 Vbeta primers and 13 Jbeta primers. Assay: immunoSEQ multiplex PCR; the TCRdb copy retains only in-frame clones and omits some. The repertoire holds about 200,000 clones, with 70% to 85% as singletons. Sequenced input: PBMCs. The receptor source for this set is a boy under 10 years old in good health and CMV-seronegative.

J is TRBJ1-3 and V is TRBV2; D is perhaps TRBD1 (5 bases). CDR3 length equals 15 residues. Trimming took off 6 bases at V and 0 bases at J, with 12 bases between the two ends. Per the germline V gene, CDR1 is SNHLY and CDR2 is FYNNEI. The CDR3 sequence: CASRRDSVSGNTIYF. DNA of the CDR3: TGTGCCAGCAGGCGTGACAGCGTCTCTGGAAACACCATATATTTT.

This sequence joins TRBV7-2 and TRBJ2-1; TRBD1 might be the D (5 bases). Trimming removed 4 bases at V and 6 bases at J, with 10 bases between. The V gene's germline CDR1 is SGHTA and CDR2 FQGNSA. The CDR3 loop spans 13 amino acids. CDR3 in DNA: TGTGCCAGCAGCTCCCAGGGAAGCAATGAGCAGTTCTTC. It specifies CASSSQGSNEQFF.

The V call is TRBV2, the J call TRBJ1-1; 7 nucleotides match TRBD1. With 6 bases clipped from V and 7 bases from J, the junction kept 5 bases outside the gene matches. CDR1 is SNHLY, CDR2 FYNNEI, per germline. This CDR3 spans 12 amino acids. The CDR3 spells CASSDRVGEAFF. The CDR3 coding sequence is TGTGCCAGCAGCGACAGGGTCGGTGAAGCTTTCTTT.

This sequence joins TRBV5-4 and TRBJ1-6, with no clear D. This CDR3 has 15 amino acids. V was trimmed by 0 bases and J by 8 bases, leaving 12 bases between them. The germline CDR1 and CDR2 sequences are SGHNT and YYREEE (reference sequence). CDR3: CASSLEEPGDSPLHF. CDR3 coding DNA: TGTGCCAGCAGCTTGGAGGAGCCCGGGGATTCACCCCTCCACTTT.

The CDR3 DNA sequence: TGTGCCATCAGTGGGGACAGGGGGCTAAGGGAAAAACTGTTTTTT. This codes for CAISGDRGLREKLFF. The chain recombines TRBV10-3 with TRBJ1-4, with 12 bases matching TRBD1. Trimming cost V 4 bases and J 8 bases; bases outside gene matches: 5. Germline V gene data show CDR1 as ENHRY and CDR2 as SYGVKD. The length of the CDR3 is 15 residues.

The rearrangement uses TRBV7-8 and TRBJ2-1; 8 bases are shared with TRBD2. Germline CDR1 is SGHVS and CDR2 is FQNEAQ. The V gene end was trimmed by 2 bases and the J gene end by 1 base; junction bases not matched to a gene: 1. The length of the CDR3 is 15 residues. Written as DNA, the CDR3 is TGTGCCAGCAGCTTAAAGCGGGGGTCCTACAATGAGCAGTTCTTC. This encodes CASSLKRGSYNEQFF.

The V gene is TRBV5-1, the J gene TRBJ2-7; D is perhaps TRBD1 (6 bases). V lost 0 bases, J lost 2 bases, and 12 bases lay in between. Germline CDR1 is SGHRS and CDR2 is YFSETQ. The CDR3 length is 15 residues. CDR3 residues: CASSLVAGVTYEQYF. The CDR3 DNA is TGCGCCAGCAGCTTGGTTGCAGGGGTCACCTACGAGCAGTACTTC.

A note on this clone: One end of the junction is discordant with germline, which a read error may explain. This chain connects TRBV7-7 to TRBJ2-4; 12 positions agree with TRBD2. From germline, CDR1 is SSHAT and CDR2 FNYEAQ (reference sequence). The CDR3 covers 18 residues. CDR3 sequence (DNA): TGTGCTAGCAGCTTAACTAGCGGGGGGTCCCGGGCCAAAAACATTCAGTACTTC. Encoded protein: CASSLTSGGSRAKNIQYF.

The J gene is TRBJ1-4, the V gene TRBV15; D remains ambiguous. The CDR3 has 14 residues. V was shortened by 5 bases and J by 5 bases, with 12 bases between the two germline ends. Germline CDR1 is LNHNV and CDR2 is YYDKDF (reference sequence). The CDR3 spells CATSGRLDNEKLFF. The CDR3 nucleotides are TGTGCCACCAGCGGGAGACTAGACAATGAAAAACTGTTTTTT.

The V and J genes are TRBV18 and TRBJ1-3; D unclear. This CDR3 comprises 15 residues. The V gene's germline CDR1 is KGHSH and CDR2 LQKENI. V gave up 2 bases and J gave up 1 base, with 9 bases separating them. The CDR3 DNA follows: TGTGCCAGCTCACCAGGGCAGGCTTCTGGAAACACCATATATTTT. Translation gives CASSPGQASGNTIYF.

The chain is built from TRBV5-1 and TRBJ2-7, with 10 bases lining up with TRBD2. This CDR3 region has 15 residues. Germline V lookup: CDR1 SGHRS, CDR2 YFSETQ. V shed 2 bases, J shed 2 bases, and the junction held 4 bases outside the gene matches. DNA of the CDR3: TGCGCCAGCAGCTTACGGACTAGCGGTCCCTACGAGCAGTACTTC. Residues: CASSLRTSGPYEQYF.

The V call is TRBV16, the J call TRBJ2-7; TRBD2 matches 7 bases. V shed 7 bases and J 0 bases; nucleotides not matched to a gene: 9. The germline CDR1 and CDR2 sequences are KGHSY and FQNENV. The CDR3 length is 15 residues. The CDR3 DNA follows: TGTGCCAGCAACTGGGGCGGGGACTACTCCTACGAGCAGTACTTC. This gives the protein CASNWGGDYSYEQYF.

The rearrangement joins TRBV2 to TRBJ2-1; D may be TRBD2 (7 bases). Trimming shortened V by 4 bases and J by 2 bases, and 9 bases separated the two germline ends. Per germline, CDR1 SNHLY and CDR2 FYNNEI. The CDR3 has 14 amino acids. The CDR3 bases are TGTGCCAGCAGTGTAGGGGGGGCCTACAATGAGCAGTTCTTC. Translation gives CASSVGGAYNEQFF.

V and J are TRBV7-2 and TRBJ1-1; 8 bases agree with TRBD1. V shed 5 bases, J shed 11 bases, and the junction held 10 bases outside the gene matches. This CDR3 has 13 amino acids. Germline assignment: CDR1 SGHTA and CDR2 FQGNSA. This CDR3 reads CASSPFSDRVAFF. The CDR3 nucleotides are TGTGCCAGCAGCCCATTCTCGGACAGGGTCGCTTTCTTT.

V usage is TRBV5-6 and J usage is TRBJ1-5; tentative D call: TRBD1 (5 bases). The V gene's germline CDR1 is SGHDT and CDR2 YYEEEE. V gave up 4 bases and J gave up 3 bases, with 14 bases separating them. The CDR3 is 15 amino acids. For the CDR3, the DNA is TGTGCCAGCAGCGTGTACAGGCGCGTCAATCAGCCCCAGCATTTT. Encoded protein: CASSVYRRVNQPQHF.

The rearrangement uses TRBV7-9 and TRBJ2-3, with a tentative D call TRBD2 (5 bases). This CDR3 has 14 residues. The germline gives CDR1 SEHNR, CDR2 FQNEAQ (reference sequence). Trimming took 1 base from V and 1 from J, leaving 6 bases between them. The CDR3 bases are TGTGCCAGCAGCTTAGGGACTCGCACAGATACGCAGTATTTT. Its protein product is CASSLGTRTDTQYF.

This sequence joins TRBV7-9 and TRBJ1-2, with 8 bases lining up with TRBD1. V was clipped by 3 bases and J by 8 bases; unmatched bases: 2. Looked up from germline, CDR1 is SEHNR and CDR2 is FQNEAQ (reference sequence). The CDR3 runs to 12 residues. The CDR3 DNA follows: TGTGCCAGCAGCTTCCGGGACAGGGGCTACACCTTC. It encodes CASSFRDRGYTF.

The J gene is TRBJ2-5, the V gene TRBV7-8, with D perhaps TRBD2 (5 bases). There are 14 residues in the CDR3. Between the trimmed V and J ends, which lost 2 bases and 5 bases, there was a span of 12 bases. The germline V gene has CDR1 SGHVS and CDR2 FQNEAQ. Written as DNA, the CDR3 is TGTGCCAGCAGCTTACCGGGGATTCGGGAGACCCAGTACTTC. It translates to CASSLPGIRETQYF.

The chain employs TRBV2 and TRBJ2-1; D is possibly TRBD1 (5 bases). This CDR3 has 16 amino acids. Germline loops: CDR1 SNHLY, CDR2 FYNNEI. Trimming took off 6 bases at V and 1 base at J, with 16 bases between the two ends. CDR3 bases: TGTGCCAGCAGCAACAATCAGGGCTCATCCTACAATGAGCAGTTCTTC. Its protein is CASSNNQGSSYNEQFF.

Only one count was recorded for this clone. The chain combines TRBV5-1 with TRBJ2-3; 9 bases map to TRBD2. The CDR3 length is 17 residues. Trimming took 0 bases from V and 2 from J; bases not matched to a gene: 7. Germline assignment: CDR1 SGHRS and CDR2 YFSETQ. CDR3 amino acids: CASSLAVLAGLTDTQYF. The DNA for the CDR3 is TGCGCCAGCAGCTTGGCGGTGCTAGCGGGGCTCACAGATACGCAGTATTTT.

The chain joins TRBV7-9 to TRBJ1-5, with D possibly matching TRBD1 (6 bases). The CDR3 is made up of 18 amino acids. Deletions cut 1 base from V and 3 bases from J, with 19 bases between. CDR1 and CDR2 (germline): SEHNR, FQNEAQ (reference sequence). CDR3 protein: CASSLGGGQGIHNQPQHF. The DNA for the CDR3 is TGTGCCAGCAGCTTAGGGGGGGGGCAGGGAATTCACAATCAGCCCCAGCATTTT.

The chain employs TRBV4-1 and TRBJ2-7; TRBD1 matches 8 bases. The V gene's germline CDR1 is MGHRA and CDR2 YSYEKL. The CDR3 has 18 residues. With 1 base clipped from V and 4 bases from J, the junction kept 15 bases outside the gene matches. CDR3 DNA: TGCGCCAGCAGCCAAGTTCATTCAGGGGGCCTACCCCCTTACGAGCAGTACTTC. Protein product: CASSQVHSGGLPPYEQYF.

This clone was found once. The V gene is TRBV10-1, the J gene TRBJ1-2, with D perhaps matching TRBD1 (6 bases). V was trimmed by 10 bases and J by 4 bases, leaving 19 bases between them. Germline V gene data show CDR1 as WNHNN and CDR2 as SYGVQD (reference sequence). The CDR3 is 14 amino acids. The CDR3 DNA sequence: TGCGCCATGTTCGGGACATTTGAAGGCTATGGCTACACCTTC. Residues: CAMFGTFEGYGYTF.

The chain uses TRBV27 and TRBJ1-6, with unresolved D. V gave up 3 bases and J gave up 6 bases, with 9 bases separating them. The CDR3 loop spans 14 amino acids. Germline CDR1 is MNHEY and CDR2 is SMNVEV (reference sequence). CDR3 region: CASSFGQPNSPLHF. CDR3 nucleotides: TGTGCCAGCAGTTTTGGGCAGCCTAATTCACCCCTCCACTTT.

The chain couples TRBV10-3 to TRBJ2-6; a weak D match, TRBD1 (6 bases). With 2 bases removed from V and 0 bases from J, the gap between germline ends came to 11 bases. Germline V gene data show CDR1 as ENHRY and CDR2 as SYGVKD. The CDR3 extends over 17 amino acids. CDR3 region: CAISEGQLRSGANVLTF. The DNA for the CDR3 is TGTGCCATCAGTGAGGGACAGCTTCGCTCTGGGGCCAACGTCCTGACTTTC.

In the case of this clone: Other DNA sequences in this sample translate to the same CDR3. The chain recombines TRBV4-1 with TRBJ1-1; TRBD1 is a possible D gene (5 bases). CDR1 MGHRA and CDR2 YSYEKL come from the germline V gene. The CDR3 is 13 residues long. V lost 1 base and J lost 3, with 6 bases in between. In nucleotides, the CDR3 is TGCGCCAGCAGCCAAGTAGGGGACACTGAAGCTTTCTTT. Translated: CASSQVGDTEAFF.

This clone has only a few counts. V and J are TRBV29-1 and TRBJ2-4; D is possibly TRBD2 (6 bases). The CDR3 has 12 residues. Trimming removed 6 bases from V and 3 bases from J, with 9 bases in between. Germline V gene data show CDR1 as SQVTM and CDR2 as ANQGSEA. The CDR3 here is CSVWGVKNIQYF. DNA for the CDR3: TGCAGCGTCTGGGGGGTCAAAAACATTCAGTACTTC.

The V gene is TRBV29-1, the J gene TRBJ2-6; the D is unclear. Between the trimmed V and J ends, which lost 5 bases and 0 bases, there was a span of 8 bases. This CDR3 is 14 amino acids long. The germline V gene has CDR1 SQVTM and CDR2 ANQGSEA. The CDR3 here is CSVILNSGANVLTF. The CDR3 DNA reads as TGCAGCGTTATACTGAACTCTGGGGCCAACGTCCTGACTTTC.

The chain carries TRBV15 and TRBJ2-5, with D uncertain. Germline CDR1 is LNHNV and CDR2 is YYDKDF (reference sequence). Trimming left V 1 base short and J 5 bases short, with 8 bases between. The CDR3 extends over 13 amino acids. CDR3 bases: TGTGCCACCAGCAGAGTCCTGGCCGAGACCCAGTACTTC. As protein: CATSRVLAETQYF.

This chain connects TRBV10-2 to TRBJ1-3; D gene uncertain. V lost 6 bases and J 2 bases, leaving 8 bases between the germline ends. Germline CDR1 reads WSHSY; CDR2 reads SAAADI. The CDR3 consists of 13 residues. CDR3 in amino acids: CASSQTTGNTIYF. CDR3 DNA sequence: TGCGCCAGCAGCCAGACTACTGGAAACACCATATATTTT.